This T cell receptor (beta chain) was obtained from a study of blood T cell repertoires in COVID-19. Study information: Both acute and convalescent COVID-19 samples were obtained from the United States, Italy and Spain. The cDNA or gDNA used as material had been derived from T cells, B-cell-depleted T cells, or PBMCs.

This clone was recorded only once. Germline V gene sequence: CDR1 LNHNV, CDR2 YYDKDF (reference sequence). The CDR3 is 15 amino acids. V was clipped by 1 base and J by 7 bases, with 13 bases between them. Source study methods: Amplification of reference gene primers provided the estimated nucleated cell counts. Only in-frame clones appear in the TCRdb table, and some are missing; sequencing was by immunoSEQ multiplex PCR. V, J and clone size are those of that table, while D and trimming were read from the DNA. Of roughly 120,000 clones in the sample, about nine tenths were seen once. Sequenced material: peripheral blood. This sequence joins TRBV15 and TRBJ1-4; D might be TRBD1 (5 bases). The TCR was taken from a man aged 65-85 years who had recovered from COVID-19. Here the CDR3 DNA reads TGTGCCACCAGCAGAGTATTGGGGGGTGGTGAAAAACTGTTTTTT. Translating it yields CATSRVLGGGEKLFF.